This T cell receptor beta chain came from a study of cytomegalovirus exposure and HLA in healthy donors (dated 2017 in TCRdb). In terms of the full investigation: An earlier analysis of several hundred of the donors reported approximately 290 Gb of sequence data and 100 million to 130 million unique TCR beta sequences from 150 million to 200 million T cells. HLA typing included class I and class II loci at four-digit resolution. Roughly five DR-DQ haplotypes were handled as single units for association and clustering, since linkage in the cohort was strong. Donor age, sex, ethnicity and CMV serostatus were collected together with the repertoire data. To decide whether each TCR beta V gene segment behaved as functional or pseudogenic, an earlier analysis of some 570 of the donors relied on high-throughput TCR beta sequencing. Along with the approximately 670-subject first cohort, a separate validation cohort of 120 different subjects was used. To predict cytomegalovirus infection status, the study brought together high-throughput TCR immunosequencing, statistical association of individual TCRs with disease status, and machine learning. Genome-wide SNP genotypes for about 65% of the roughly 670 donors were used in a later genetic analysis, which treated that subset as a discovery cohort. Across 300 to 400 genotyped donors of the cohort, an average of approximately 240,000 unique TCR beta nucleotide sequences per donor were sequenced, and roughly a sixth of those sequences were non-productive. An early release covering some 640 HLA-typed donors comprised roughly 300 gigabases of sequencing data and around 80 million unique TCR sequences. The study was designed to test whether signatures of past pathogen exposure could be identified by cataloging public T cell receptors. To study patterns of TCR occurrence, a later analysis re-analyzed previously published TCR beta repertoires from 500 to 850 donors and added high-resolution HLA genotyping. Rather than drawing on any new phenotypic data, the later analysis identified candidate immune exposures from TCR beta sequences and the way those sequences occurred across donors. Of the roughly 420 genotyped donors, 81% were placed in the genetic ancestry cluster associated with self-reported Caucasian donors. Using immunosequencing, the study profiled T cell repertoires from 666 subjects and related those repertoires to cytomegalovirus serostatus. The number of typed donors differed by locus: roughly 629-640 for A, B, C, DRB1 and DQB1; 500 to 550 for DQA1; approximately 610 for DPA1; and roughly 450 for DPB1. All discovery cohort repertoires had been generated using a single sequencing platform.

General findings and caveats noted by the study authors: A cluster of highly shared sequence variants was judged likely to be a technical artifact of the sequencing pipeline. According to a later genetic analysis, donors in an Asian-associated ancestry cluster had fewer N-insertions in productive TCRs than the roughly 700-donor mean. In a later analysis, several top co-occurrence clusters were reported to appear linked to parvovirus B19, influenza, CMV and Epstein-Barr virus. In a later analysis, around 17,000 TCR beta sequences were associated with specific HLA alleles at a false discovery rate of 0.05. Strong co-occurrence of HLA alleles, especially DR and DQ, made assigning TCR associations to individual alleles difficult. Broadly in line with IMGT annotations, most TCR beta V segments showed up in productive rearrangements about 90% or about 30% of the time in an earlier analysis of 587 of the donors. Linkage disequilibrium might explain the correlated functional status among segregating V segments, but an unknown experimental factor could not be ruled out. In a later analysis, HLA-associated TCR beta chains were found to be more clonally expanded and to have lower generation probabilities than equally common non-associated chains. In vitro tests confirmed that a few of the cytomegalovirus-associated TCR beta chains recognize cytomegalovirus antigens. The presence/absence analyses assumed that sequencing depth was roughly uniform across donors, and that assumption may not be true. In the study, approximately 150 TCR beta chains were listed as associated with cytomegalovirus. The 87-base-pair reads could not distinguish some IMGT-functional V segments, including TRBV6-2 and TRBV6-3, so those segments were excluded. Over 15 rarely observed V segments, including chromosome 9 orphons, were excluded from the earlier analysis of just under 600 of the donors because counts were too low. A later genetic analysis associated a missense DCLRE1C variant with V-gene and J-gene trimming of TCR beta chains, and an independent cohort replicated the association. In both the original and validation cohorts, the classifier was reported to diagnose cytomegalovirus status with high specificity and sensitivity. This cohort had only TCR beta chains sequenced, and the lack of alpha or paired-chain data limited which features could be detected. CMV serostatus was the only immune exposure information available for the cohort. Because some donors lacked HLA typing at each locus, the association tests relied only on the typed subset. While some public TCRs were present in many individuals, most TCR sequences turned up only very rarely across donors. According to a later analysis, TCR association rates differed among HLA loci, with DRB1 alleles showing the most associated TCRs and HLA-C alleles showing the fewest. The authors suggested that the approach could potentially be extended to other disease states and immunological phenotypes. A further reported finding was that TCR beta sequences accurately predicted the HLA-A and HLA-B alleles for most subjects in the first cohort. In a later analysis, most CMV-associated TCR beta chains were found to appear HLA-restricted, with HLA associations seemingly driven largely by CMV exposure.

In the case of this clone: This receptor's antigen is unknown.

As encoded in the germline V gene, CDR1 is SGDLS while CDR2 is YYNGEE. Trimming removed 2 bases from V and 7 bases from J; the gene matches leave 3 bases unexplained. From its cysteine to its phenylalanine, the CDR3 spans 14 amino acids. Of all the DNA, just the CDR3 is kept, 42 bases in frame from base 1. The cohort was made up of around 720 healthy bone marrow donors. At the time of sampling, every cohort member was nominally healthy, though immune exposures that went unrecorded were likely present. The donor tested CMV seronegative and was one of the 352 seronegative cohort members. Each donor provided a peripheral blood sample, and peripheral blood mononuclear cells were used for TCR beta sequencing. The Qiagen DNeasy Blood Extraction Kit was used to extract genomic DNA from the blood cell samples. The library was generated by the immunoSEQ multiplex PCR assay. For the multiplex PCR, a mixture combining 60 forward primers for TCR Vbeta segments and 13 reverse primers for TCR Jbeta segments was used. Amplification of the CDR3 region of rearranged TCR beta genes was performed with a multiplex PCR assay on genomic DNA. Amplified TCR beta libraries were sequenced as 87-base-pair reads on the Illumina HiSeq System. The authors' pipeline ran thus. A later analysis counted about 82 million unique TCR beta chains across the 500 to 850 repertoires, and about 10 million of these chains were shared by at least two donors. A nearest-neighbor algorithm error-corrected the raw reads and collapsed the reads into unique sequences, merging closely related sequences to remove PCR and sequencing errors. To assign V, D and J gene segments, CDR3 sequences were aligned to IMGT reference sequences. For a sequence to be retained, a match of at least six nucleotides was required to both a V gene segment and a J gene segment. A rearrangement counted as productive if the CDR3 had no stop codons and remained in frame with V and J, and every other rearrangement counted as non-productive. CDR3 was defined by IMGT convention, running from the second conserved V-encoded cysteine to the conserved J-encoded phenylalanine. The earlier analysis of 587 of the donors excluded any sequence lacking an unambiguous match to a single V gene segment. An earlier analysis of a few hundred of the donors classified V segments as functional when productive rearrangements were above 56.7% and as segregating when the standard deviation between donors was above 5%. A statistical classification framework was developed to diagnose cytomegalovirus status using the catalog of TCR beta chain sequences. A later analysis assigned V and J genes by comparing TCR nucleotide sequences with IMGT/GENE-DB human TR gene sequences. Using the TCRdist pipeline, a later analysis assigned CDR3 sequences along with most-parsimonious VDJ recombination scenarios. In a later analysis, each TCR beta chain was defined by its CDR3 amino acid sequence together with its V-gene family, and reads lacking a unique V-gene family were excluded. A later analysis removed 592 highly shared, low-generation-probability nucleotide sequences to deal with suspected cross-contamination and a sequencing artifact. For each public chain, a later analysis derived a clonal expansion index from normalized ranks of inferred template counts within each repertoire. In a later analysis, generation probabilities were computed using a VDJ recombination model fitted to out-of-frame rearrangements, and the results were checked against IGoR. In a later analysis, TCR-TCR, TCR-HLA and TCR-CMV co-occurrence was scored with hypergeometric tests, and a repertoire-size bias correction was applied to TCR pairs. In a later analysis, false discovery rates were estimated by permuting HLA or CMV assignments 20 times. In a later analysis, co-occurring TCRs were grouped with DBSCAN, and TCRdist sequence similarity was added when clustering was performed within HLA-allele-positive subsets. For co-occurrence clustering, repertoires with fewer than 30,000 or more than 120,000 public chains were excluded, along with five or six repertoires with anomalous nucleotide sharing. The clones in this table, taken by TCRdb from immuneACCESS, are in-frame only. Not every clone is retained; where verified, under half of the shortfall comes from an unresolved V gene, and the cause of the rest is unknown. V and J calls and clone size are given by that table; D and trimming were obtained from the DNA. The sample's own table lists roughly 200,000 clones. The top ten hold 6.5% of the sample.

This sequence originates from a man aged 25-45 years in good health and CMV-seronegative. Recombination joined TRBV9 with TRBJ1-4; TRBD1 matches 9 bases in the middle. The sequenced material came from PBMCs. The CDR3 reads CASSVGTGSEKLFF. The nucleotide sequence is TGTGCCAGCAGCGTTGGGACAGGGAGTGAAAAACTGTTTTTT.